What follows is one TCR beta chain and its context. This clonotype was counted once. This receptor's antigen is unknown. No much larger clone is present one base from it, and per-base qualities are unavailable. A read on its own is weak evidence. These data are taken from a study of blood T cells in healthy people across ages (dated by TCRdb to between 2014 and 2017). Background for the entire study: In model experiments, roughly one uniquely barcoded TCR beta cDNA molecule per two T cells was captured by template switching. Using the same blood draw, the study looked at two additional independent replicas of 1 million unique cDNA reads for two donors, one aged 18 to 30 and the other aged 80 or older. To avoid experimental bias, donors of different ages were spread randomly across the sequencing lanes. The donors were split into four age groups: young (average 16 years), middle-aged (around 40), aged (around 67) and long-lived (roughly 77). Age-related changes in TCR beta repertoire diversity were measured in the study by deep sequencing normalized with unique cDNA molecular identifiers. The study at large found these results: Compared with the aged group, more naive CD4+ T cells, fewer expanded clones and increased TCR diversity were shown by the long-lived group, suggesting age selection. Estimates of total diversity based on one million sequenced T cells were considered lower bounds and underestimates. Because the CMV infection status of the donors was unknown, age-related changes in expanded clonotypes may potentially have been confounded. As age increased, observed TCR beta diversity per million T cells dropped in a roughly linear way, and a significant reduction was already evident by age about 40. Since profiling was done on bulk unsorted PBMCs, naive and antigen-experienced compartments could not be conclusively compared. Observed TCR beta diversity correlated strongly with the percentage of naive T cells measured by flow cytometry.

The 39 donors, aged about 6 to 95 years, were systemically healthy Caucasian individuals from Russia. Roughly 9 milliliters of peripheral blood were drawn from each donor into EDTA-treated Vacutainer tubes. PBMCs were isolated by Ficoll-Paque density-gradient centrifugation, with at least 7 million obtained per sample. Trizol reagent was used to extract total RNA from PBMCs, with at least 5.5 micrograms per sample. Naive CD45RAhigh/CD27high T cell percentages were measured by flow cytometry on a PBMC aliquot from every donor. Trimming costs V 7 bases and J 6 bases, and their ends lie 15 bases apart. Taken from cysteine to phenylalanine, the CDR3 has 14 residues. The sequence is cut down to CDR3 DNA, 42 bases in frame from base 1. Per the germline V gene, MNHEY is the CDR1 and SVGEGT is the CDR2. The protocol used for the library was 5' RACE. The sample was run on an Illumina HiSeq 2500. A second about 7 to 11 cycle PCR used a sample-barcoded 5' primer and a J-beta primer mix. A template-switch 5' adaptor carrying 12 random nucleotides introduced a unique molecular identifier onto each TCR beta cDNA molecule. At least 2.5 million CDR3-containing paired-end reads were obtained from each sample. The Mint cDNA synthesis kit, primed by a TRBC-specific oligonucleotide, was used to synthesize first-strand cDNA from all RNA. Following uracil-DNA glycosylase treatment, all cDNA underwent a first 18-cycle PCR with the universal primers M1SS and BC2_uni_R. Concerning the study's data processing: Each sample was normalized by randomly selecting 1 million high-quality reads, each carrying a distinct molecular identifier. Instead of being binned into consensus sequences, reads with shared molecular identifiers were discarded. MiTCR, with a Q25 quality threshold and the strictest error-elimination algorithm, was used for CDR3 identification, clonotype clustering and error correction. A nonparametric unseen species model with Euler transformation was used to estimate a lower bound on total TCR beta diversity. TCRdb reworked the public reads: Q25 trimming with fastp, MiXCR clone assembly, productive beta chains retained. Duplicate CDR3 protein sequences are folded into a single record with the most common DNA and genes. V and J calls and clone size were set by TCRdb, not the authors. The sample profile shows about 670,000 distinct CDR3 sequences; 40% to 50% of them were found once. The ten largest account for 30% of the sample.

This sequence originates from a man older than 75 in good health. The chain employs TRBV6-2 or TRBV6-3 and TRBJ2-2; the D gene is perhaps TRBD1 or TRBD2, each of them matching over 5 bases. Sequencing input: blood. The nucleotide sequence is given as TGTGCCAGCAAGGGGAGACTCTCGGCCGGGGAGCTGTTTTTT. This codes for CASKGRLSAGELFF.